These 17 T cell receptor beta chains were sequenced from one sample in a study of tumor-infiltrating lymphocytes in primary liver carcinoma. Investigators took RNA and DNA out together from 20-30 mg of unsorted bulk tissue. Starting material of 400 to 600 ng total RNA yielded TCR beta cDNA via a constant-region primer. Modified slightly, ARM-PCR produced TCR beta libraries over three nested multiplex PCR rounds. Amplification in the first two PCR rounds was performed using TRBV1-TRBV30 forward primers and a C-beta reverse primer for roughly 9 cycles each. TCRdb redid the calling of the multiplex PCR reads with MiXCR, one entry per CDR3 protein. The repertoire consists of about 23,000 distinct CDR3 sequences, with approximately 77% occurring once and the leading ten covering roughly a third. Material for sequencing was liver tumor tissue from sampling region 5. This sample's subset: tumor region T5, tumor centre. All receptors come from a woman in her thirties with primary liver carcinoma and hepatitis B virus infection.

Details on this clonotype: The junction departs from the called germline gene at one end, perhaps through a read error. This chain links TRBV12-3 or TRBV12-4 with TRBJ2-3; maybe TRBD2 (5 bases). This CDR3 has 15 amino acids. The CDR3 here is CAGSFPPSSTDTHYF. In nucleotides, the CDR3 is TGTGCCGGCAGTTTTCCCCCTTCTAGCACAGATACGCACTATTTT.

This clonotype came up many times. The chain is built from TRBV30 and TRBJ2-7; D gene uncertain. V was cut by 1 base and J by 6 bases, with 13 bases left in between. CDR1 is GTSNPN and CDR2 is SVGIG in the germline V gene (reference sequence). There are 13 residues in the CDR3. The CDR3 DNA sequence: TGTGCCTGGAGTGAGAGTAGCCTCTCCGAGCAGTACTTC. Amino acid sequence: CAWSESSLSEQYF.

Regarding this clonotype: The junction does not match germline at one end; this may be a read error. The chain couples TRBV10-3 to TRBJ2-1; D is unclear. Germline CDR1 reads ENHRY; CDR2 reads SYGVKD. This CDR3 has 14 residues. The CDR3 coding sequence is TGTGCAATCAGTCCCACGGCGACCCAGGATGAGCGGTTCTTC. This sequence encodes CAISPTATQDERFF.

On this clonotype: A junction boundary mismatches the germline segment, possibly from a read error. V usage is TRBV4-3 and J usage is TRBJ1-2; a weak D match, TRBD1 (5 bases). The CDR3 is 20 amino acids. CDR1 is LGHNA and CDR2 is YSLEER in the germline V gene. CDR3 sequence: CASSQGEGRGRTATNYGYIF. The CDR3 nucleotides read TGCGCCAGCAGCCAAGGCGAAGGGAGGGGTAGGACCGCTACTAACTATGGCTACATCTTC.

Turning to this clonotype: This may arise from a read error, as a much more abundant clone is one base away. The chain is built from TRBV11-2 and TRBJ1-2; D might be TRBD1 (5 bases). The germline V gene has CDR1 SGHAT and CDR2 FQNNGV. The CDR3 consists of 14 residues. For the CDR3, the DNA is TGTGCCAACAGCTTAGTGGGGGAAGGCTATGACTACACCTTC. It translates to CANSLVGEGYDYTF.

On this clonotype: A read error is likely, as this CDR3 ends without the conserved phenylalanine or tryptophan. The rearrangement uses TRBV7-9 and TRBJ2-1; D unresolved. Germline assignment: CDR1 SEHNR and CDR2 FQNEAQ (reference sequence). The CDR3 is 11 residues long. In DNA, the CDR3 is TGTGTCAGCGAGCGAAACAATGAGCAGTTCTAC. Translation: CVSERNNEQFY.

Details on this clonotype: As the CDR3 is not closed by the conserved phenylalanine or tryptophan, this likely results from a read error. V gene TRBV11-2 combines with J gene TRBJ2-1; D is unresolved. Germline CDR1 is SGHAT and CDR2 is FQNNGV. V was trimmed by 10 bases and J by 5 bases, leaving 15 bases between them. This CDR3 is 13 amino acids long. This CDR3 reads CATSGYSDNEQFL. In DNA form, the CDR3 reads TGTGCCACCAGTGGTTACAGCGACAATGAGCAGTTCTTA.

The table lists this clonotype with a count of one. Relative to the germline gene, one junction end is altered; a read error may explain this. This chain connects TRBV4-3 to TRBJ2-7; possibly TRBD1 for D (5 bases). This CDR3 is built from 15 residues. Germline V gives CDR1 LGHNA, CDR2 YSLEER. CDR3 DNA: TGTGTCAGCAGCCAAGGTTTTCCAGGGTCCTACGAGCAGTACTTC. Its translation is CVSSQGFPGSYEQYF.

This clonotype was observed once. The final CDR3 position lacks the conserved phenylalanine or tryptophan, pointing to a likely read error. This rearrangement joins TRBV28 to TRBJ2-3; D remains unclear. The CDR3 is made up of 13 amino acids. CDR1 is MDHEN, CDR2 SYDVKM, per germline. The CDR3 spells CASCFNGADTQYL. CDR3 sequence (DNA): TGTGCCAGCTGTTTTAACGGCGCTGATACGCAGTATTTG.

The rearrangement links TRBV28 to TRBJ2-2, with 7 bases aligning to TRBD2. This CDR3 spans 19 amino acids. Germline V gene sequence: CDR1 MDHEN, CDR2 SYDVKM. After removal of 4 bases from V and 1 base from J, the junction contained 15 bases not matched to a gene. The CDR3: CASSSADPLAVMNTGELFF. CDR3 DNA: TGTGCCAGCAGTTCGGCCGACCCGCTAGCGGTAATGAACACCGGGGAGCTGTTTTTT.

In the case of this clonotype: The CDR3 ends on some other residue instead of the conserved phenylalanine or tryptophan, so this is likely a read error. V and J are TRBV30 and TRBJ1-1; D not certain. V lost 1 base to trimming and J lost 4 bases, with 7 bases between them. The CDR3 has 12 residues. The germline CDR1 and CDR2 sequences are GTSNPN and SVGIG (reference sequence). The CDR3 spells CAWSEVSTEAFI. The CDR3 nucleotides read TGTGCCTGGAGTGAAGTGTCCACTGAAGCTTTCATT.

This clonotype was detected ten times or more. V and J are TRBV6-5 and TRBJ1-1; 8 bases map to TRBD1. The CDR3 length is 15 residues. Germline lookup yields CDR1 MNHEY and CDR2 SVGAGI. The V segment lost 4 bases and the J segment 8 bases; nucleotides outside the gene matches: 12. CDR3 sequence (DNA): TGTGCCAGCAGTTTAATTCCCCCCAGACAGGGGGAAGCTTTCTTT. It codes for CASSLIPPRQGEAFF.

For this clonotype: One end of the junction fails to match germline, which may point to a read error. The V and J genes are TRBV11-2 and TRBJ1-2; D remains ambiguous. The V gene's germline CDR1 is SGHAT and CDR2 FQNNGV. The CDR3 has 14 residues. The DNA for the CDR3 is TGTGCCAGCAGCTTAAGGGAAGGTAACTATGGCCACACTTTC. As protein: CASSLREGNYGHTF.

On this clonotype: The junction differs from germline at one of its ends, possibly a read error. The chain employs TRBV11-1 and TRBJ2-6; D uncertain. In germline, CDR1 is SGHAT, CDR2 FQDESV (reference sequence). The CDR3 extends over 13 amino acids. CDR3 bases: TGCGCCAGTTCACCCTCTGAGGCCAACGTTCTGACTTTC. This gives the protein CASSPSEANVLTF.

This clonotype was recorded at least ten times. The V and J genes are TRBV7-9 and TRBJ2-7; D may be TRBD2 (5 bases). V was shortened by 5 bases and J by 2 bases, with 19 bases between the two germline ends. This CDR3 has 16 residues. Germline assignment: CDR1 SEHNR and CDR2 FQNEAQ (reference sequence). The CDR3 region is CASSQTTGFKTYEQYF. For the CDR3, the DNA is TGTGCCAGCAGCCAAACCACGGGATTTAAAACCTACGAGCAGTACTTC.

The genes are TRBV29-1 and TRBJ2-3; the D gene could be TRBD1 or TRBD2 (5 bases each). The V and J ends lost 1 base and 2 bases respectively, with 16 bases between them. Germline V lookup: CDR1 SQVTM, CDR2 ANQGSEA. The CDR3 is 16 residues long. The CDR3 region has the DNA TGCAGCGTTGAAGGGGCTCCGGGACGACCCACAGATACGCAGTATTTT. It encodes CSVEGAPGRPTDTQYF.

V and J are TRBV11-2 and TRBJ2-7; D is possibly TRBD1 (7 bases). This CDR3 spans 17 amino acids. The V gene's germline CDR1 is SGHAT and CDR2 FQNNGV. The CDR3 nucleotides read TGTGCAGGCAGTATCATAGGAGGGGGCTCTTGGACCTACGAGCAGTACTTC. Encoded protein: CAGSIIGGGSWTYEQYF.